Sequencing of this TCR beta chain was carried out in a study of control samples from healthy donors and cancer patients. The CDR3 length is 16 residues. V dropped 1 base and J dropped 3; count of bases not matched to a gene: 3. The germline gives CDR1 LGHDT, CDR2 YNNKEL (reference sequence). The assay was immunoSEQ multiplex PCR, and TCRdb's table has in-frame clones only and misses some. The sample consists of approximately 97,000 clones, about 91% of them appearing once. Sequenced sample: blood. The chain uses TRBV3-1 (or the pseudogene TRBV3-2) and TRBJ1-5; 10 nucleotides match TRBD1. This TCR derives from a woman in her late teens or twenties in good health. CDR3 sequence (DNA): TGTGCCAGCAGCCAAGGGGACAGGGGATCCAATCAGCCCCAGCATTTT. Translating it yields CASSQGDRGSNQPQHF.